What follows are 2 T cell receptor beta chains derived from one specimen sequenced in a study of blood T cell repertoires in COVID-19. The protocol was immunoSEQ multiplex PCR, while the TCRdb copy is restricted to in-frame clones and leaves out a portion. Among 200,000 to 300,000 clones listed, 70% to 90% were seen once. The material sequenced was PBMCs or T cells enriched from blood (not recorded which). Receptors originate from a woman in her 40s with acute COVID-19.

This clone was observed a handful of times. CDR3 nucleotide sequence: TGTGCCAGCAGTGAAGCCATCGACAGCTATGGCTACACCTTC. The encoded protein is CASSEAIDSYGYTF. The chain combines TRBV2 with TRBJ1-2; perhaps TRBD1 as D (5 bases). In germline, CDR1 is SNHLY, CDR2 FYNNEI. Trimming shortened V by 0 bases and J by 4 bases, and 9 bases separated the two germline ends. The CDR3 is 14 amino acids.

CDR3 sequence: CASSIQGADTEAFF. CDR3 nucleotide sequence: TGTGCCAGCAGTATACAGGGGGCAGACACTGAAGCTTTCTTT. This chain uses TRBV2 with TRBJ1-1; 9 nucleotides agree with TRBD1. J lost 3 bases, V lost 5 bases, and 4 bases had no gene match. In germline, CDR1 is SNHLY, CDR2 FYNNEI. The CDR3 sequence is 14 residues long.